The entry below gives a single T cell receptor (beta chain) sequence along with its context. Authors' data handling: Researchers report that nucleated cell counts were estimated from reference gene primer amplification. Data came from immunoSEQ multiplex PCR; TCRdb stores just in-frame clones and leaves some out. V, J and clone size reflect that table, while D and trimming were determined from the DNA. Here the sample spans about 160,000 clones, roughly 87% being singletons. This sample is part of a study of blood T cell repertoires in COVID-19. As for the study in general: Samples representing acute and convalescent COVID-19 were sourced from the United States, Italy and Spain. T cells, B-cell-depleted T cells, or PBMCs supplied cDNA or gDNA.

Trimming cost V 2 bases and J 3 bases; bases outside gene matches: 3. There are 14 residues in the CDR3. Germline V gives CDR1 SGHDT, CDR2 YYEEEE. The J gene is TRBJ2-7, the V gene TRBV5-6; 9 nucleotides agree with TRBD1. Sequencing was carried out using peripheral blood. The origin of this receptor is a woman in her sixties with active or convalescent COVID-19. This CDR3 reads CASSFGTGFYEQYF. CDR3 coding DNA: TGTGCCAGCAGCTTCGGGACAGGGTTCTACGAGCAGTACTTC.